Below are 5 T cell receptor beta chains sequenced from a single sample in a study of Ad26.COV2.S vaccination and SARS-CoV-2 variants. Repertoires were generated with immunoSEQ multiplex PCR, while TCRdb's copy carries only in-frame clones and drops some. Of about 400,000 clones in the sample, under 90% are singletons; the top ten hold about 7.1%. Treatment specified: some 20 received Ad26.COV2.S at low or high dose, single or two shots; 5 received placebo; per-sample allocation not given. The study sampled participants on day 63 after the first vaccine or placebo injection. This specimen consisted of peripheral blood, obtained in a trial of Ad26.COV2.S vaccine versus placebo. The origin of the receptors is a person between 18 and 65 years old who received the Ad26.COV2.S COVID-19 vaccine or a placebo.

The CDR3 reads CASSPGLNEQFF. The DNA of the CDR3 is TGTGCCAGCAGCCCGGGACTAAATGAGCAGTTCTTC. The V and J genes are TRBV3-1 (or the pseudogene TRBV3-2) and TRBJ2-1; TRBD2 matches 7 bases. Per germline, CDR1 LGHDT and CDR2 YNNKEL (reference sequence). V trimming: 4 bases; J trimming: 7 bases; junction bases outside the gene matches: 1. The CDR3 consists of 12 residues.

In DNA form, the CDR3 reads TGTGCCAGCTCACCTGGGATGGAGCAGTACTTC. Residues: CASSPGMEQYF. This chain connects TRBV18 to TRBJ2-7; D not resolved. CDR1 KGHSH and CDR2 LQKENI come from the germline V gene. CDR3 length: 11 amino acids. With 3 bases removed from V and 7 bases from J, the gap between germline ends came to 7 bases.

The V and J genes are TRBV3-1 (or the pseudogene TRBV3-2) and TRBJ1-1; D gene ambiguous. Germline CDR1 and CDR2: LGHDT and YNNKEL (reference sequence). Trimming removed 0 bases at V and 9 bases at J, with 8 bases between. The CDR3 consists of 12 residues. DNA of the CDR3: TGTGCCAGCAGCCAAGAAGGGCCTAAAGCTTTCTTT. Translation: CASSQEGPKAFF.

This rearrangement joins TRBV11-1 to TRBJ2-3, with D unclear. The V gene's germline CDR1 is SGHAT and CDR2 FQDESV (reference sequence). The germline V and J ends were trimmed by 2 bases and 3 bases, with 9 bases remaining between them. This CDR3 spans 14 amino acids. The CDR3 loop reads CASSLYDSTDTQYF. CDR3 DNA sequence: TGTGCCAGCAGCTTATATGACTCAACAGATACGCAGTATTTT.

The chain has TRBV4-3 and TRBJ2-1, with TRBD2 identical over 11 bases. The germline CDR1 and CDR2 sequences are LGHNA and YSLEER. The V and J ends lost 0 bases and 9 bases, in that order; junction bases with no gene match: 13. There are 18 residues in the CDR3. CDR3 in DNA: TGCGCCAGCAGCCAAGAAGGGCCTAGCGGGGGGTATGGGGGTGAGCAGTTCTTC. Translating it yields CASSQEGPSGGYGGEQFF.